One and the same sample provided the 28 T cell receptor beta chains below, sequenced in a study of blood T cell repertoires in COVID-19 (dated by TCRdb to the early 2020s). Library generation was performed with the immunoSEQ multiplex PCR assay. Not all clones reach the TCRdb copy of this immuneACCESS table, which keeps in-frame sequences only. Checked studies attribute under half of the gap to unresolved V genes and leave the rest unexplained. The sample contains roughly 240,000 clones, just under 90% of them found a single time. The ten largest account for around 1% of the sample. Sequenced material: PBMCs or T cells enriched from blood (not recorded which). These receptors were obtained from a man aged 45-65 years who had been exposed to COVID-19.

The gene calls are TRBV7-9 and TRBJ1-1; TRBD1 matches at 8 bases. This CDR3 comprises 15 residues. V shed 2 bases and J 4 bases; nucleotides not matched to a gene: 6. The V gene's germline CDR1 is SEHNR and CDR2 FQNEAQ (reference sequence). CDR3 region: CASSLRGGTGTEAFF. CDR3 nucleotide sequence: TGTGCCAGCAGCTTACGAGGAGGGACAGGCACTGAAGCTTTCTTT. Full variable domain (outside the CDR3, taken from reference TRBV7-9 and TRBJ1-1): DTGVSQNPRHKITKRGQNVTFRCDPISEHNRLYWYRQTLGQGPEFLTYFQNEAQLEKSRLLSDRFSAERPKGSFSTLEIQRTEQGDSAMYLCASSLRGGTGTEAFFGQGTRLTVV.

The chain links TRBV4-1 to TRBJ2-7, with TRBD1 identical over 7 bases. CDR3 length: 15 amino acids. J was trimmed by 2 bases and V by 1 base; bases with no gene match: 5. From germline, CDR1 is MGHRA and CDR2 YSYEKL. The CDR3 DNA reads as TGCGCCAGCAGCCAAGGAGGGACAGAAACCTACGAGCAGTACTTC. It is translated as CASSQGGTETYEQYF.

J is TRBJ2-7 and V is TRBV5-1; 10 bases are shared with TRBD2. The V gene end was trimmed by 4 bases and the J gene end by 3 bases; junction bases not matched to a gene: 1. Germline values: CDR1 SGHRS, CDR2 YFSETQ. The CDR3 runs to 13 residues. This CDR3 is CASSPSGGYEQYF. The DNA of the CDR3 is TGCGCCAGCAGCCCTAGCGGGGGCTACGAGCAGTACTTC.

This rearrangement joins TRBV28 to TRBJ2-5, with a tentative D call TRBD1 (5 bases). Trimming removed 7 bases at V and 4 bases at J, with 13 bases between. This CDR3 has 13 residues. Per the germline V gene, CDR1 is MDHEN and CDR2 is SYDVKM. CDR3 nucleotide sequence: TGTGCCAGCACCCCGCAGGGTGCAGAGACCCAGTACTTC. Its translation is CASTPQGAETQYF.

The rearrangement links TRBV4-2 to TRBJ1-5, with a possible D match to TRBD1 (6 bases). This CDR3 comprises 16 residues. Germline-derived CDR1 and CDR2 are LGHNA and YNFKEQ. Trimming pared 1 base from V and 2 bases from J, leaving 12 bases between. The CDR3 sequence is CASSQVSGGGNQPQHF. As DNA, the CDR3 is TGTGCCAGCAGCCAAGTATCGGGGGGCGGCAATCAGCCCCAGCATTTT.

The J gene is TRBJ1-2, the V gene TRBV5-1; D is uncertain. The CDR3 covers 15 residues. Germline V gene lookup returns CDR1 SGHRS and CDR2 YFSETQ. V was pared by 0 bases and J by 6 bases, with 15 bases between. This CDR3 is CASSLEAPSVDGYTF. For the CDR3, the DNA is TGCGCCAGCAGCTTGGAGGCCCCCAGCGTCGATGGCTACACCTTC.

The J gene is TRBJ1-2, the V gene TRBV28, with D uncertain. Germline CDR1 and CDR2: MDHEN and SYDVKM. V was shortened by 5 bases and J by 5 bases, with 15 bases between the two germline ends. The CDR3 is 14 amino acids. CDR3: CASSPRGKRYGYTF. The CDR3 DNA sequence: TGTGCCAGCAGTCCCCGCGGGAAGCGGTATGGCTACACCTTC.

The chain joins TRBV28 to TRBJ1-4, with TRBD1 matching over 9 bases. V shed 6 bases and J 13 bases; nucleotides not matched to a gene: 15. Per the germline V gene, CDR1 is MDHEN and CDR2 is SYDVKM. The CDR3 runs to 15 residues. CDR3 nucleotides: TGTGCCAGCAGACCTACCGGGACAGGGAAGAATAGACTGTTTTTT. This codes for CASRPTGTGKNRLFF.

The CDR3 bases are TGTGCCAGCAGCTTAAGCAAGGGACAAAGCTTATACGCTTTCTTT. The encoded protein is CASSLSKGQSLYAFF. The V gene is TRBV11-2, the J gene TRBJ1-1; D perhaps matches TRBD1 (6 bases). Deletions cut 2 bases from V and 11 bases from J, with 21 bases between. Germline CDR1 and CDR2: SGHAT and FQNNGV. There are 15 residues in the CDR3. The full variable domain, rest sourced from reference TRBV11-2 and TRBJ1-1, is EAGVAQSPRYKIIEKRQSVAFWCNPISGHATLYWYQQILGQGPKLLIQFQNNGVVDDSQLPKDRFSAERLKGVDSTLKIQPAKLEDSAVYLCASSLSKGQSLYAFFGQGTRLTVV.

The J gene is TRBJ1-1, the V gene TRBV19, with D possibly matching TRBD1 (5 bases). The CDR3 is 15 amino acids. The V gene lost 3 bases and the J gene lost 7 bases, with 18 bases spanning the gap. Germline V gene lookup returns CDR1 LNHDA and CDR2 SQIVND (reference sequence). The CDR3 DNA is TGTGCCAGTAGTATTTGGTGGCAGGGCGATAGTGAAGCTTTCTTT. Its translation is CASSIWWQGDSEAFF.

Points on this clone: The sample holds other DNA sequences that translate to the same CDR3. The rearrangement uses TRBV6-5 and TRBJ2-7; 13 bases are shared with TRBD2. Per the germline V gene, CDR1 is MNHEY and CDR2 is SVGAGI. V gave up 6 bases and J gave up 2 bases; unmatched junction bases: 1. The CDR3 has 14 residues. The CDR3 region is CASRLAGGPYEQYF. In DNA form, the CDR3 reads TGTGCCAGCAGACTAGCGGGGGGGCCCTACGAGCAGTACTTC.

This sequence joins TRBV2 and TRBJ1-2; D perhaps matches TRBD1 (6 bases). This CDR3 is 13 amino acids long. V was clipped by 8 bases and J by 7 bases, with 17 bases between them. CDR1 SNHLY and CDR2 FYNNEI come from the germline V gene. CDR3 in amino acids: CASGVYRAGGYTF. The CDR3 nucleotides read TGTGCCAGCGGCGTGTACAGGGCGGGTGGCTACACCTTC.

This chain links TRBV9 with TRBJ2-3; the match to TRBD2 covers 9 bases. Germline CDR1 reads SGDLS; CDR2 reads YYNGEE. J gave up 0 bases and V 3 bases, and 11 bases lay outside the gene matches. This CDR3 spans 18 amino acids. The DNA for the CDR3 is TGTGCCAGCAGCGGACCGCGGACTAGCGCCGAGAGCACAGATACGCAGTATTTT. Translating it yields CASSGPRTSAESTDTQYF.

This clone has just a few counts. V and J are TRBV10-3 and TRBJ2-5; 13 bases map to TRBD2. The CDR3 has 19 residues. The germline gives CDR1 ENHRY, CDR2 SYGVKD. Trimming removed 0 bases from V and 4 bases from J; junction bases left unmatched: 11. CDR3 DNA sequence: TGTGCCATCAGTGAGTCGCCAAGAGGGACTAGCGGGGAGGGAGAGACCCAGTACTTC. Amino acid sequence: CAISESPRGTSGEGETQYF.

This chain links TRBV28 with TRBJ2-7, with 9 bases aligning to TRBD1. The CDR3 runs to 15 residues. With V trimmed by 6 bases and J by 3 bases, 9 bases remained unmatched. From germline, CDR1 is MDHEN and CDR2 SYDVKM. CDR3 sequence: CASSLPGQGFYEQYF. DNA for the CDR3: TGTGCCAGCAGCCTGCCGGGACAGGGTTTCTACGAGCAGTACTTC.

The CDR3 here is CASSFGTGVTGELFF. CDR3 DNA sequence: TGTGCCAGCAGCTTCGGGACAGGGGTCACCGGGGAGCTGTTTTTT. J is TRBJ2-2 and V is TRBV7-9, with 10 positions matching TRBD1. Looked up from germline, CDR1 is SEHNR and CDR2 is FQNEAQ (reference sequence). The CDR3 consists of 15 residues. The ends lost 3 bases at V and 4 bases at J; junction bases unmatched: 2.

The rearrangement uses TRBV6-1 and TRBJ2-7, with TRBD2 identical over 7 bases. Germline V CDR1 and CDR2: MNHNS, SASEGT. The V segment lost 2 bases and the J segment 3 bases; nucleotides outside the gene matches: 4. This CDR3 is built from 14 residues. DNA for the CDR3: TGTGCCAGCAGTGAATGGGGGGGGATCTACGAGCAGTACGTC. It codes for CASSEWGGIYEQYV.

The chain employs TRBV27 and TRBJ2-3; D is unresolved. The V and J ends lost 0 bases and 0 bases respectively, with 7 bases between them. Germline V lookup: CDR1 MNHEY, CDR2 SMNVEV (reference sequence). The CDR3 length is 15 residues. CDR3 bases: TGTGCCAGCAGTTTATCTAGCAGAAGCACAGATACGCAGTATTTT. Translated, it gives CASSLSSRSTDTQYF.

The chain recombines TRBV7-2 with TRBJ2-1; TRBD1 might be the D (5 bases). The germline V gene has CDR1 SGHTA and CDR2 FQGNSA. Trimming removed 1 base from V and 4 bases from J, with 14 bases in between. The CDR3 has 16 amino acids. CDR3 DNA: TGTGCCAGCAGCTTAGGTGGGGCTGTGATATACAATGAGCAGTTCTTC. Encoded protein: CASSLGGAVIYNEQFF.

The chain couples TRBV21-1 to TRBJ1-5; TRBD1 reflects the table's D call only, with no check against the DNA. TRBV21-1 is recorded as a pseudogene. This CDR3 has 19 residues. For the CDR3, the DNA is TGTGCCAGCAGCTGTGTCAATTCTTGGACAGTGGGTTTAGACCAGCCCCAGCATTTT. Its translation is CASSCVNSWTVGLDQPQHF.

The chain is built from TRBV29-1 and TRBJ2-3, with 9 bases identical to TRBD2. CDR3 length equals 15 residues. Germline values: CDR1 SQVTM, CDR2 ANQGSEA. J was trimmed by 4 bases and V by 7 bases; bases with no gene match: 12. The CDR3 nucleotides are TGCAGCGCCGGGGGCGGGGGGGCCTTTTCAGATACGCAGTATTTT. This translates into CSAGGGGAFSDTQYF.

The chain is built from TRBV11-3 and TRBJ1-4, with a tentative D call TRBD1 (6 bases). CDR3 length: 14 amino acids. V dropped 5 bases and J dropped 3 bases, with 10 bases sitting between them. Germline CDR1 and CDR2: SGHNT and YENEEA. The CDR3: CASSQGLANEKLFF. The CDR3, as DNA: TGTGCCAGCAGCCAGGGGTTGGCTAATGAAAAACTGTTTTTT.

The genes are TRBV7-3 and TRBJ2-1, with D perhaps TRBD2 (5 bases). Germline V gene data show CDR1 as SGHTA and CDR2 as FQGTGA. Trimming stripped 3 bases from V and 5 bases from J, with 11 bases between. This CDR3 contains 14 residues. The CDR3 sequence is CASSFRGVNNEQFF. In DNA, the CDR3 is TGTGCCAGCAGCTTCCGGGGTGTCAACAATGAGCAGTTCTTC. Full variable domain (rest looked up from reference TRBV7-3 and TRBJ2-1): GAGVSQTPSNKVTEKGKYVELRCDPISGHTALYWYRQSLGQGPEFLIYFQGTGAADDSGLPNDRFFAVRPEGSVSTLKIQRTERGDSAVYLCASSFRGVNNEQFFGPGTRLTVL.

The chain carries TRBV5-1 and TRBJ2-5; weak D call: TRBD2 (6 bases). The CDR3 consists of 14 residues. Trimming cost V 0 bases and J 0 bases, with 6 bases left between them. Germline loops: CDR1 SGHRS, CDR2 YFSETQ. CDR3 DNA sequence: TGCGCCAGCAGCTTGGGCGGGAACCAAGAGACCCAGTACTTC. Translation gives CASSLGGNQETQYF.

V usage is TRBV28 and J usage is TRBJ1-2; TRBD1 agrees at 7 bases. This CDR3 has 15 amino acids. Trimming took 6 bases from V and 2 from J; bases not matched to a gene: 9. Per germline, CDR1 MDHEN and CDR2 SYDVKM. Here the CDR3 reads CASSSPGQINYGYTF. CDR3 sequence (DNA): TGTGCCAGCAGCTCTCCGGGACAGATCAACTATGGCTACACCTTC.

The chain recombines TRBV5-6 with TRBJ1-5, with 9 bases fitting TRBD1. With 4 bases clipped from V and 3 bases from J, the junction kept 5 bases outside the gene matches. The CDR3 runs 15 residues. Germline V gene sequence: CDR1 SGHDT, CDR2 YYEEEE. The CDR3, as DNA: TGTGCCAGCAGCGCCGGGACAGGGCTCAATCAGCCCCAGCATTTT. Translated: CASSAGTGLNQPQHF.

The chain couples TRBV10-2 to TRBJ2-1, with TRBD2 identical over 8 bases. Germline assignment: CDR1 WSHSY and CDR2 SAAADI. The CDR3 is 17 amino acids. V was clipped by 3 bases and J by 5 bases; unmatched bases: 12. CDR3 protein: CASSDPPGGPLDNEQFF. CDR3 bases: TGCGCCAGCAGTGACCCTCCGGGGGGGCCTTTGGACAATGAGCAGTTCTTC.

J is TRBJ1-5 and V is TRBV5-6, with a tentative D call TRBD1 (5 bases). The CDR3 totals 18 residues. Per the germline V gene, CDR1 is SGHDT and CDR2 is YYEEEE. The V and J ends lost 2 bases and 1 base respectively, with 19 bases between them. This CDR3 reads CASSFRGVLKGSNQPQHF. CDR3 coding DNA: TGTGCCAGCAGCTTCCGGGGGGTTTTAAAAGGCAGCAATCAGCCCCAGCATTTT. Supplemented by reference TRBV5-6 and TRBJ1-5, the full variable domain reads DAGVTQSPTHLIKTRGQQVTLRCSPKSGHDTVSWYQQALGQGPQFIFQYYEEEERQRGNFPDRFSGHQFPNYSSELNVNALLLGDSALYLCASSFRGVLKGSNQPQHFGDGTRLSIL.